This T cell receptor (beta chain) was captured by sequencing in a study of early T cells in non-severe SARS-CoV-2 infection. This clonotype occurred a few times. TCRdb re-analysed the 5' RACE reads in MiXCR, keeping a single row per CDR3 protein. The data show approximately 71,000 distinct CDR3 sequences, with roughly 13% seen just once and roughly an eighth held by the top ten. The CDR3 contains 19 residues. Trimming removed 4 bases from V and 1 base from J; junction bases left unmatched: 9. Germline V lookup: CDR1 SGHTA, CDR2 FQGTGA. This sequence was found in an adult who was a healthcare worker with PCR-confirmed SARS-CoV-2 infection or an uninfected control (not recorded which). V is TRBV7-3 and J is TRBJ2-1; TRBD2 agrees at 14 bases. The sequencing input was whole blood. The CDR3 DNA reads as TGTGCCAGCAGCTCTACTCCCGGGACTAGCGGGGGATCCTACAATGAGCAGTTCTTC. Encoded protein: CASSSTPGTSGGSYNEQFF.